The clone carrying this TCR beta chain was seen only once. This specimen comes from a study of blood T cell repertoires in COVID-19. Generated by immunoSEQ multiplex PCR, the TCRdb table keeps only in-frame clones and is missing some. Of 350,000 to 450,000 clones listed, roughly 87% are singletons. Germline V gene sequence: CDR1 SGHNT, CDR2 YYREEE (reference sequence). The CDR3 contains 16 residues. The J segment lost 2 bases and the V segment lost 0 bases, leaving 4 bases of the junction unmatched. The sample taken for sequencing was PBMCs or T cells enriched from blood (not recorded which). The chain couples TRBV5-4 to TRBJ2-2; 7 positions agree with TRBD1. This TCR was sampled from a woman aged 45 to 65 who had recovered from COVID-19. The CDR3 nucleotides read TGTGCCAGCAGCTTGGCGGGACAGCCTAACACCGGGGAGCTGTTTTTT. Encoded protein: CASSLAGQPNTGELFF.